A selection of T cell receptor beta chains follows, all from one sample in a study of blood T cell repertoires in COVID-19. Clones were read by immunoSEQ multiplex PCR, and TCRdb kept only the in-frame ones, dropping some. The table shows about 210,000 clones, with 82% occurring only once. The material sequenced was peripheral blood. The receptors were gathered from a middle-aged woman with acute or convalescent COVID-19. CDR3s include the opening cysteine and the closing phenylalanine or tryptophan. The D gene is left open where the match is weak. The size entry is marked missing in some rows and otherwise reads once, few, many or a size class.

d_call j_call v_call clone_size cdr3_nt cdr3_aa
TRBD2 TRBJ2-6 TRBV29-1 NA TGCAGCGTTGATGGGACTAGCGGGGGTTTATCTGGGGCCAACGTCCTGACTTTC CSVDGTSGGLSGANVLTF
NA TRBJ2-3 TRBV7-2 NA TGTGCCAGCAGCTTAGTATCCTCGAGAGATACGCAGTATTTT CASSLVSSRDTQYF
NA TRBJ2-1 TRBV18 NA TGTGCCAGCTCACCAAACGAGCTAGCCTCCAATGAGCAGTTCTTC CASSPNELASNEQFF
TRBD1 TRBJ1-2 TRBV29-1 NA TGCAGCGTTCTACAGGGGGACTATGGCTACACCTTC CSVLQGDYGYTF
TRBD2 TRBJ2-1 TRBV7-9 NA TGTGCCAGCAGCTTAGCGGGACTAGCGGGACTCAATGAGCAGTTCTTC CASSLAGLAGLNEQFF
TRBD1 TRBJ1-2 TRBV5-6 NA TGTGCCAGCAGCTCACCCACCGACGGACAGGGGAACTATGGCTACACCTTC CASSSPTDGQGNYGYTF
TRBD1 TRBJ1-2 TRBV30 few TGTGCCTGGGGATGGGGACAGGGGAACGGCTACACCTTC CAWGWGQGNGYTF
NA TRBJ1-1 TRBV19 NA TGTGCCAGTAGTATCGACAGGAACACTGAAGCTTTCTTT CASSIDRNTEAFF
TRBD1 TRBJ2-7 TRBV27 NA TGTGCCAGCAGTTTAGAAGGGACAGGGACCTACGAGCAGTACTTC CASSLEGTGTYEQYF
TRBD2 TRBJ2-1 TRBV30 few TGTGCCTGGAGTAGGGAGGGAGCCTACAATGAGCAGTTCTTC CAWSREGAYNEQFF
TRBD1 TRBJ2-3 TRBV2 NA TGTGCCAGCAGTGGACGACAGGGGGCTAGCACAGATACGCAGTATTTT CASSGRQGASTDTQYF
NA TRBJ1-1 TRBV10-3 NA TGTGCCAGAAGCAGGGAGGTGGGAGCTTTCTTT CARSREVGAFF
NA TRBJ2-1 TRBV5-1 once TGCGCCAGCAGCTTGCCAGTTGTAATATCGGGAGCCAGCAATGAGCAGTTCTTC CASSLPVVISGASNEQFF
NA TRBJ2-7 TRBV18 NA TGTGCCAGCTCACCACGAGAAGGAACGCAGGCCGAGCAGTACTTC CASSPREGTQAEQYF
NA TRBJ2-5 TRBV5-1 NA TGCGCCAGCAGCTTGGACGGACAGCTCCAAGAGACCCAGTACTTC CASSLDGQLQETQYF
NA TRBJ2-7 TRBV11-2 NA TGTGCCAGCAGCTTAGATCTAAACGCGGCAGCAAAGACCTACGAGCAGTACTTC CASSLDLNAAAKTYEQYF
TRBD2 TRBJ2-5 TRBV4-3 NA TGCGCCAGCAGCCAAGTTCTAAGCGGGAGGGCCTACTTC CASSQVLSGRAYF
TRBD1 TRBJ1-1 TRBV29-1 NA TGCAGCGTGGCAGGACAGGGGATGAACACTGAAGCTTTCTTT CSVAGQGMNTEAFF
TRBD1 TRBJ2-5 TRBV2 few TGTGCCAGCATAGGTTCGGGGACAGTCACAGAGACCCAGTACTTC CASIGSGTVTETQYF
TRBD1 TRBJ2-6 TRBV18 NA TGTGCCAGCTCACCACCGGAGACAGGGACCGTGATTGGGGCCAACGTCCTGACTTTC CASSPPETGTVIGANVLTF
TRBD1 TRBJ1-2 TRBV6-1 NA TGTGCCAGCAGTGAAAACAGGGGCTATGGCTACACCTTC CASSENRGYGYTF
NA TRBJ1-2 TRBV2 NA TGTGCCAGCAAAGAACTGCGTGGCTACACCTTC CASKELRGYTF
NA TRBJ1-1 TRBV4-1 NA TGCGCCAGCAGCCGATCAGGGGCGATGAACACTGAAGCTTTCTTT CASSRSGAMNTEAFF
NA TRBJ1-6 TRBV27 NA TGTGCCAGCAGCCTATCCGAACGGACTCCCCTCCACTTT CASSLSERTPLHF
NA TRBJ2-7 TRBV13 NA TGTGCCAGCAGCTCAGCGGGACACTCCTACGAGCAGTACTTC CASSSAGHSYEQYF
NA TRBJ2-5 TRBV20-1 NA TGCAGTGCTAGTCACCGGTCCATACGCCAAGAGACCCAGTACTTC CSASHRSIRQETQYF
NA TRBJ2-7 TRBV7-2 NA TGTGCCAGCAGCTTAGACGACAGATACGAGCAGTACTTC CASSLDDRYEQYF
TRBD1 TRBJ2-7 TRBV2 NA TGTGCCGGAAAGGGACAGTCAACCTACGAGCAGTACTTC CAGKGQSTYEQYF
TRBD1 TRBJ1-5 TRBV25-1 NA TGTGCCAGCAGTGAGGGACAGGGAGTTCAGCCCCAGCATTTT CASSEGQGVQPQHF
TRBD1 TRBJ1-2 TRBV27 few TGTGCCAGCAGTTTACGTCAAACCGGACAGGGCCTCTATGGCTACACCTTC CASSLRQTGQGLYGYTF
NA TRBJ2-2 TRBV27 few TGTGCCAGCAGTTTTGGCCTTCTAGGAACCGGGGAGCTGTTTTTT CASSFGLLGTGELFF
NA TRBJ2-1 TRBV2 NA TGTGCCAGCAGTTCCCCACTCCTTACGGGACAGTTCTTC CASSSPLLTGQFF
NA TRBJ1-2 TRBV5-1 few TGCGCCAGCAGCCGGGGGGACGACTATGGCTACACCTTC CASSRGDDYGYTF
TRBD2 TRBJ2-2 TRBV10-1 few TGCGCCAGCCCCCAGAGGGTAGCGGGAGAATCAGGGGAGCTGTTTTTT CASPQRVAGESGELFF
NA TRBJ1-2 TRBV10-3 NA TGTGCCATCAGTGTCCACAGGGAGAGCTATGGCTACACCTTC CAISVHRESYGYTF
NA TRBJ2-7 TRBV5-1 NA TGCGCCAGCAGCTTGGGTCGGTCCTACGAGCAGTACTTC CASSLGRSYEQYF
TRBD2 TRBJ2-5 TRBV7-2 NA TGTGCCAGCAGCTTATCACTGGCGGGAGGGTACCAAGAGACCCAGTACTTC CASSLSLAGGYQETQYF
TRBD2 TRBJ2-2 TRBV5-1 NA TGCGCCAGCACCGTTAGCGGGCCTGGGAACACCGGGGAGCTGTTTTTT CASTVSGPGNTGELFF
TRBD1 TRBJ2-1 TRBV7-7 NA TGTGCCAGCAGCCCGGGACAGGGGGTATTAAATGAGCAGTTCTTC CASSPGQGVLNEQFF
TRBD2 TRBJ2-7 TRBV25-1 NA TGTGCCAGCGGCCTTGGGGCGGGAGGATACGAGCAGTACTTC CASGLGAGGYEQYF
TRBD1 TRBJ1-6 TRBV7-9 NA TGTGCCAGCACCAATAGCCGGGACAGGGGGAGGAATTCACCCCTCCACTTT CASTNSRDRGRNSPLHF
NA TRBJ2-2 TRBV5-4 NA TGTGCCAGCAGCTTTCAGGGGCCCGGGGAGCTGTTTTTT CASSFQGPGELFF
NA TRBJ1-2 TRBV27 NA TGTGCCAGCAGCTCCTCCGACAGAATGACTGGTGGCTACACCTTC CASSSSDRMTGGYTF
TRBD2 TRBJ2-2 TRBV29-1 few TGCAGCGTGGGACTAGCGGGAGGAAGCACCGGGGAGCTGTTTTTT CSVGLAGGSTGELFF
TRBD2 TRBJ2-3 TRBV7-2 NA TGTGCCAGCAGCTTCAAACTAGCGGGAGATACGCAGTATTTT CASSFKLAGDTQYF
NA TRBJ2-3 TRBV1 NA TGCACCAGCAGCCAAGATTTAGCGGTTAGCACAGATACGCAGTATTTT CTSSQDLAVSTDTQYF
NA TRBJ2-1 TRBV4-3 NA TGCGCCAGCAGCCTCTATTTAGAGGGCTATGAGCAGTTCTTC CASSLYLEGYEQFF
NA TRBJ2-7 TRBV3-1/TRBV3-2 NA TGTGCCAGCAGCCGCGACGGGGGGCTCTACGAGCAGTACTTC CASSRDGGLYEQYF
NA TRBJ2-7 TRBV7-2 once TGTGCCAGCAGCCGGGATTTCTCCCAGCAGTACTTC CASSRDFSQQYF
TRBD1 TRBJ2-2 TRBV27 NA TGTGCCAGCAGTTGGGACAGGGGTTTTAACACCGGGGAGCTGTTTTTT CASSWDRGFNTGELFF
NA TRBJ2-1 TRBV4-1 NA TGCGCCAGCAGCCAAGTGTATGGGTTTCGTTACGCGGGCAATGAGCAGTTCTTC CASSQVYGFRYAGNEQFF
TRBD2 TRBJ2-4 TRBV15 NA TGTGCCACCAGCAGAGATAAAGCGGGAGCCTCCAAAAACATTCAGTACTTC CATSRDKAGASKNIQYF
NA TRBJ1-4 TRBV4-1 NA TGCGCCAGCAGCCAAGGCGGAGAAAAACTGTTTTTT CASSQGGEKLFF
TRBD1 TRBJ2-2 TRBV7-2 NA TGTGCCAGCAGCTTGTTCCAGGGGGCCCGGAACACCGGGGAGCTGTTTTTT CASSLFQGARNTGELFF
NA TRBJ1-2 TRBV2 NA TGTGCCACCGCCTATTCCCGAGACTATGGCTACACCTTC CATAYSRDYGYTF
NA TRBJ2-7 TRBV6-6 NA TGTGCCAGCAGCCCCCCGGGTCGGAGCTACGAGCAGTACTTC CASSPPGRSYEQYF
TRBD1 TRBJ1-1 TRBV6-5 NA TGTGCCAGCAGTTACTCGAGCAGGGGGGATGAAGCTTTCTTT CASSYSSRGDEAFF
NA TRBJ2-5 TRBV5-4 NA TGTGCCAGCAGCTCTGGCGGTACCCAAGAGACCCAGTACTTC CASSSGGTQETQYF
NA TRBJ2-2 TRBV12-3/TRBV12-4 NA TGTGCCAGCAGTTTAACGGGGACCGGGGAGCTGTTTTTT CASSLTGTGELFF
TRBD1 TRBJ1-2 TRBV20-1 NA TGCAGTGCTAGTATGACAGGGGGCGCGGGGTATGGCTACACCTTC CSASMTGGAGYGYTF